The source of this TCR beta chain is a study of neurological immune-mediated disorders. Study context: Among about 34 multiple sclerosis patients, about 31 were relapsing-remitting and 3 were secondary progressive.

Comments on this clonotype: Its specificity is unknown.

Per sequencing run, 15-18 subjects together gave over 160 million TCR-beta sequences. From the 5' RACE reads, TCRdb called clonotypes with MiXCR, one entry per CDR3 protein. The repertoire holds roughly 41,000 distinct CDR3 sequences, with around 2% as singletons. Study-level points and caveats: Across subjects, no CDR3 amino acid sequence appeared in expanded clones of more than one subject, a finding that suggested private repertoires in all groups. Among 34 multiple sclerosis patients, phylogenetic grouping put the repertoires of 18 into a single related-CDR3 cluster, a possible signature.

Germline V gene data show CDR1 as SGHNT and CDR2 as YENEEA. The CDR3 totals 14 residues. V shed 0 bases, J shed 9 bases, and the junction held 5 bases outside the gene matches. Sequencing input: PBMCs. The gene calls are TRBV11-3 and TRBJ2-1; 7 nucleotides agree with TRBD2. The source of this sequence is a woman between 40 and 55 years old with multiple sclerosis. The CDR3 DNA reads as TGTGCCAGCAGCTTAGAGGGGGGGGGGGTTGAGCAGTTCTTC. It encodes CASSLEGGGVEQFF.